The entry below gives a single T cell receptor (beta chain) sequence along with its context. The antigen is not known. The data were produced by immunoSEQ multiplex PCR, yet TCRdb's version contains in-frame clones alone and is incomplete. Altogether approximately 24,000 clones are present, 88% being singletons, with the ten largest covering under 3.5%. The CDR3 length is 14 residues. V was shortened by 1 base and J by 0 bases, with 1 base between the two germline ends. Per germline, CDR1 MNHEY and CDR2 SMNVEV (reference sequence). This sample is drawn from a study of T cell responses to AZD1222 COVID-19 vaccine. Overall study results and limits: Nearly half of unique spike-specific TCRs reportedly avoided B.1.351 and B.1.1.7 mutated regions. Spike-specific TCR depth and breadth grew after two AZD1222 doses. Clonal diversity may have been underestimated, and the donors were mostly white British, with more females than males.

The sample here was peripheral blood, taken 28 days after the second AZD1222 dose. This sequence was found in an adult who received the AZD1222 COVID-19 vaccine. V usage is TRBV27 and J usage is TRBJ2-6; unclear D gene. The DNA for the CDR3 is TGTGCCAGCAGTTTATTCTCTGGGGCCAACGTCCTGACTTTC. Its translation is CASSLFSGANVLTF.